Following are 13 T cell receptor beta chains from one sample sequenced in a study of shared clonotypes between healthy human individuals. Clones were read by immunoSEQ multiplex PCR, and TCRdb kept only the in-frame ones, dropping some. The sample includes 2,100,000 or so clones, approximately 95% seen only once; the top ten take roughly 0.13%. Specimen: naive CD4+ T cells sorted from blood. Stated subset: CD45RA+ positively selected. The receptors were sampled from a man between 18 and 29 years old in good health.

The chain carries TRBV19 and TRBJ1-2; the D is unclear. Germline CDR1 reads LNHDA; CDR2 reads SQIVND (reference sequence). This CDR3 has 12 residues. V lost 6 bases, J lost 14 bases, and 19 bases lay in between. The CDR3 loop reads CASRGTLGLETF. The CDR3 DNA is TGTGCCAGTAGAGGAACGCTGGGGTTAGAAACCTTC.

This rearrangement joins TRBV29-1 to TRBJ1-3, with D unresolved. The V end lost 2 bases, the J end lost 0 bases, and 5 bases lay between the germline ends. This CDR3 contains 13 residues. CDR1 and CDR2 from the germline V gene are SQVTM and ANQGSEA. CDR3 sequence reads: CSVERISGNTIYF. The CDR3 DNA reads as TGCAGCGTTGAACGGATCTCTGGAAACACCATATATTTT.

The chain uses TRBV27 and TRBJ1-2; 10 bases are a match to TRBD1. This CDR3 contains 15 residues. Germline loops: CDR1 MNHEY, CDR2 SMNVEV (reference sequence). The junction had 8 bases not matched to a gene; V was cut back by 2 bases and J by 8 bases. Written as DNA, the CDR3 is TGTGCCAGCAGTTTAGAAGGACAGGGGGTCGAGGGCTACACCTTC. It specifies CASSLEGQGVEGYTF.

The chain recombines TRBV28 with TRBJ1-5; TRBD1 matches at 9 bases. The CDR3 consists of 16 residues. CDR1 is MDHEN and CDR2 is SYDVKM in the germline V gene. The V and J ends lost 8 bases and 0 bases, in that order; junction bases with no gene match: 8. CDR3 sequence (DNA): TGTGCCAGCGGCCGGGACAGGGCCTTTAGCAATCAGCCCCAGCATTTT. This encodes CASGRDRAFSNQPQHF.

The CDR3 here is CASSLGSGVGEQYF. The CDR3 bases are TGTGCCAGCAGCTTAGGATCGGGCGTGGGCGAGCAGTACTTC. This chain joins TRBV11-3 and TRBJ2-7; D is unclear. The CDR3 length is 14 residues. V lost 1 base and J 6 bases, leaving 13 bases between the germline ends. Germline V CDR1 and CDR2: SGHNT, YENEEA.

The rearrangement links TRBV5-5 to TRBJ2-1; possibly TRBD1 for D (5 bases). The germline gives CDR1 SGHKS, CDR2 YYEKEE (reference sequence). This CDR3 contains 16 residues. The germline V and J ends were trimmed by 0 bases and 6 bases, with 16 bases remaining between them. CDR3 DNA: TGTGCCAGCAGCTTGGCCACAGGCCTTGGCGGCAATGAGCAGTTCTTC. Residues: CASSLATGLGGNEQFF. The whole variable domain, remainder taken from reference TRBV5-5 and TRBJ2-1, is DAGVTQSPTHLIKTRGQQVTLRCSPISGHKSVSWYQQVLGQGPQFIFQYYEKEERGRGNFPDRFSARQFPNYSSELNVNALLLGDSALYLCASSLATGLGGNEQFFGPGTRLTVL.

The chain recombines TRBV10-3 with TRBJ2-1; the D call may be TRBD1 or TRBD2 (5 bases each). Trimming took 7 bases from V and 1 from J, leaving 29 bases between them. This CDR3 contains 20 residues. Germline-derived CDR1 and CDR2 are ENHRY and SYGVKD. CDR3 DNA: TGTGCCATCAAAGGGGATCTACTCGCGGGCCAGCCGCGTTCCTACAATGAGCAGTTCTTC. It translates to CAIKGDLLAGQPRSYNEQFF.

The chain carries TRBV11-3 and TRBJ2-5; weak D call: TRBD1 (5 bases). CDR1 is SGHNT, CDR2 YENEEA, per germline. This CDR3 is 16 amino acids long. V was trimmed by 1 base and J by 2 bases, leaving 14 bases between them. CDR3 DNA: TGTGCCAGCAGCTTAGGTGTTTCGACAGAACAAGAGACCCAGTACTTC. Translation gives CASSLGVSTEQETQYF.

The chain has TRBV7-2 and TRBJ1-2, with D possibly being TRBD1 (5 bases). Germline CDR1 and CDR2: SGHTA and FQGNSA. V was trimmed by 7 bases and J by 2 bases, leaving 14 bases between them. The CDR3 sequence is 14 residues long. CDR3 bases: TGTGCCAGCACCTATGGGGCAGTCAACTATGGCTACACCTTC. Residues: CASTYGAVNYGYTF.

This clone has only one observation. V is TRBV18 and J is TRBJ2-3, with TRBD1 matching over 9 bases. Germline V CDR1 and CDR2: KGHSH, LQKENI. J lost 2 bases, V lost 1 base, and 4 bases had no gene match. CDR3 size: 16 residues. The CDR3 loop reads CASSPRVQGATDTQYF. The CDR3 nucleotides read TGTGCCAGCTCACCACGGGTACAGGGGGCCACAGATACGCAGTATTTT.

The chain uses TRBV5-4 and TRBJ2-3; 7 bases are shared with TRBD1. This CDR3 comprises 16 residues. V shed 5 bases and J 3 bases; nucleotides not matched to a gene: 12. Germline CDR1 reads SGHNT; CDR2 reads YYREEE (reference sequence). The CDR3 DNA is TGTGCCAGCAGTACGAAACAGGGGCTCGGGACAGATACGCAGTATTTT. This encodes CASSTKQGLGTDTQYF.

This clone appeared a single time. The CDR3 loop reads CASSFSDRVDEKLFF. The DNA for the CDR3 is TGTGCCAGCAGTTTCTCCGATCGGGTAGATGAAAAACTGTTTTTT. V is TRBV28 and J is TRBJ1-4; no definite D call. The V gene's germline CDR1 is MDHEN and CDR2 SYDVKM. V lost 3 bases to trimming and J lost 6 bases, with 14 bases between them. The CDR3 is made up of 15 amino acids.

The DNA of the CDR3 is TGTGCCAGCAGCTCTAAGCTTGGAAACACCATATATTTT. Protein sequence: CASSSKLGNTIYF. The V gene is TRBV11-2, the J gene TRBJ1-3; D unclear. The CDR3 is 13 amino acids. Per the germline V gene, CDR1 is SGHAT and CDR2 is FQNNGV. V lost 4 bases and J 3 bases, leaving 7 bases between the germline ends.